This TCR beta chain was recorded in a study of OX40 agonist ivuxolimab in advanced cancers. In the study overall: From about 23 to 85 years was the age range, with a mean of around 54 years, and over 80% were male.

With 2 bases clipped from V and 2 bases from J, the junction kept 13 bases outside the gene matches. CDR3 length: 18 residues. Germline V gene sequence: CDR1 LNHDA, CDR2 SQIVND (reference sequence). This clone was recorded a few times. Sequencing used immunoSEQ multiplex PCR; TCRdb keeps in-frame clones, though not all of them. The table has 100,000 to 150,000 clones, under 95% seen once. The material was CD4+ or CD8+ T cells sorted from blood, obtained in a trial of the OX40 agonist ivuxolimab. The sequence derives from an adult with an advanced solid tumor such as melanoma, head and neck, liver or kidney cancer. V usage is TRBV19 and J usage is TRBJ1-1, with 8 nucleotides matching TRBD1. CDR3 coding DNA: TGTGCCAGTAGTATATTAGGAATGGGGACAGGCGTAAACACTGAAGCTTTCTTT. Encoded protein: CASSILGMGTGVNTEAFF.